The T cell receptor beta chain described here comes from a study of blood T cell repertoires in COVID-19. Study in general: Samples representing acute and convalescent COVID-19 were sourced from the United States, Italy and Spain. T cells, B-cell-depleted T cells, or PBMCs provided the cDNA or gDNA that served as material.

As handled by the study authors: From reference gene primer amplification, estimates of nucleated cell counts were derived. Data came from immunoSEQ multiplex PCR; TCRdb stores just in-frame clones and leaves some out. For V, J and clone size, that table is used; D and trimming come from the DNA. The profile shows about 210,000 clones, 88% of them singletons. Germline values: CDR1 LGHNA, CDR2 YNFKEQ. This CDR3 spans 16 amino acids. Trimming took 0 bases from V and 8 from J; bases not matched to a gene: 8. This clone has just a few counts. The sequence was collected from a man aged 40-49 years with acute or convalescent COVID-19. The chain recombines TRBV4-2 with TRBJ2-3; 10 bases fit TRBD1. Sequences were obtained from peripheral blood. CDR3 loop: CASSQDWGQGRGTQYF. CDR3 DNA sequence: TGTGCCAGCAGCCAAGATTGGGGACAGGGGAGAGGTACGCAGTATTTT.